This TCR beta chain was captured in a study of cytomegalovirus exposure and HLA in healthy donors. Study results and limitations: Because they were indistinguishable, some V segments, including TRBV6-2 and TRBV6-3, were excluded. As was reported, the classifier diagnosed cytomegalovirus status with high specificity and sensitivity.

The CDR3 totals 15 residues. Germline CDR1 is SEHNR and CDR2 is FQNEAQ (reference sequence). V was clipped by 1 base and J by 4 bases, with 12 bases between them. Researchers ran the PCR with 60 Vbeta and 13 Jbeta primers. Assay used: immunoSEQ multiplex PCR; TCRdb lists only in-frame clones, some missing. The sample carries 90,000 to 100,000 clones, less than 85% recorded once. This clone appeared many times. Its target is unknown. V is TRBV7-9 and J is TRBJ2-3; maybe TRBD2 (6 bases). This receptor was taken from a woman aged 60-75 years in good health and CMV-seropositive. Specimen: PBMCs. The CDR3 here is CASSLVGGSADTQYF. The CDR3 DNA sequence: TGTGCCAGCAGCTTAGTCGGAGGGAGCGCAGATACGCAGTATTTT.